This is a list of T cell receptor beta chains from one sample in a study of vaccination effects on CD4 cells after COVID-19. Assay used: immunoSEQ multiplex PCR; TCRdb lists only in-frame clones, some missing. The sample shows around 49,000 clones, more than 60% of them seen only once. No antigen has been identified for these receptors. The sample consisted of CD4+ T cells from PBMCs cultured with a peptide pool, taken before COVID-19 vaccination. These receptors were taken from a human donor who had a prior SARS-CoV-2 infection. Each CDR3 is given with its conserved first and last residue. D genes are given only for firm matches. Some rows mark clone size as missing; the rest say once, few, many or name a class of expanded clone.

NA	TRBV6-5	TRBJ1-1	TRBD1	TGTGCCAGCAGTACAGGGGGACGAGGGGCTTTCTTT	CASSTGGRGAFF
NA	TRBV4-2	TRBJ2-2	TRBD2	TGTGCCAGCAGCCAAGAGACCGCGACTAGCGCCGGCGGGGAGCTGTTTTTT	CASSQETATSAGGELFF
NA	TRBV4-1	TRBJ2-2	TRBD2	TGCGCCAGCAGCATTCAAACCTTGACTAGCGGGAGAGGGTTAGGAACCGGGGAGCTGTTTTTT	CASSIQTLTSGRGLGTGELFF
NA	TRBV15	TRBJ2-4	NA	TGTGCCACCAGCAGAGATTTCTTCTCTAAAAACATTCAGTACTTC	CATSRDFFSKNIQYF
NA	TRBV5-1	TRBJ2-1	NA	TGCGCCAGCACCTTGAATACAGGCGACAATGAGCAGTTCTTC	CASTLNTGDNEQFF
NA	TRBV5-1	TRBJ2-1	NA	TGCGCCAGCAGCTGGCAGGTTGGCAATGAGCAGTTCTTC	CASSWQVGNEQFF
NA	TRBV7-2	TRBJ1-3	NA	TGTGCCAGCAGCTTAGGGGCCGCAGGGGCGAGCGGAAACACCATATATTTT	CASSLGAAGASGNTIYF
few	TRBV30	TRBJ1-1	NA	TGTGCCTGGAGTGCCCTAGGGGGGGGCGCCTACACTGAAGCTTTCTTT	CAWSALGGGAYTEAFF
NA	TRBV18	TRBJ1-2	TRBD1	TGTGCCAGTGGCAGGGGGCGCGACTATGGCTACACCTTC	CASGRGRDYGYTF
few	TRBV3-1/TRBV3-2	TRBJ1-6	NA	TGTGCCAGCAGCCTCACCTCGGGGACATTTACTTCACCCCTCCACTTT	CASSLTSGTFTSPLHF
few	TRBV6-5	TRBJ2-1	NA	TGTGCCAGCAGCCCCAGGAACAATGAGCAGTTCTTC	CASSPRNNEQFF
few	TRBV30	TRBJ1-1	NA	TGTGCCTGGAGTCTCTTCGGCACTGAAGCTTTCTTT	CAWSLFGTEAFF
NA	TRBV30	TRBJ1-2	NA	TGTGCCTGGAGTGTACTGACCTTAGGGGCTTATGGCTACACCTTC	CAWSVLTLGAYGYTF
NA	TRBV6-5	TRBJ2-7	NA	TGTGCCAGCAGTTACAGGACGTGGGGCCCCTACGAGCAGTACTTC	CASSYRTWGPYEQYF
NA	TRBV28	TRBJ2-5	NA	TGTGCCAGCAGTTCAGGCTTTGTGGGCAAAGAGACCCAGTACTTC	CASSSGFVGKETQYF
NA	TRBV6-5	TRBJ1-2	TRBD1	TGTGCCAGCAGTTACGTAGGGACAGGTCGAGGGTATGGCTACACCTTC	CASSYVGTGRGYGYTF
NA	TRBV13	TRBJ2-7	TRBD1	TGTGCCAGCAGCGGACTCCGGGACAGGACCTACGAGCAGTACTTC	CASSGLRDRTYEQYF
NA	TRBV7-9	TRBJ2-3	NA	TGTGCCAGCAGCTTAGGCGGTTCGGCGGATACGCAGTATTTT	CASSLGGSADTQYF
NA	TRBV5-1	TRBJ2-7	NA	TGCGCCAGCAGCTTGGAAGGGACCCACGAGCAGTACTTC	CASSLEGTHEQYF
NA	TRBV3-1/TRBV3-2	TRBJ2-7	TRBD2	TGTGCCAGCAGCTACCTCGGGGGGGCTTACGAGCAGTACTTC	CASSYLGGAYEQYF
NA	TRBV21-1	TRBJ2-1	NA	TGTGCCAGCAGCAAACACCGGGACAGGGATCGAGGGGACAATGAGCAGTTCTTC	CASSKHRDRDRGDNEQFF
NA	TRBV7-2	TRBJ2-3	NA	TGTGCCAGCAGCTTAGGGTACAGGGAGTTTGGTTGGGCAGATACGCAGTATTTT	CASSLGYREFGWADTQYF
NA	TRBV11-3	TRBJ2-7	TRBD1	TGTGCCAGCAGCTTTTCTCAGGGGGCTGCCTACGAGCAGTACTTC	CASSFSQGAAYEQYF
NA	TRBV3-1/TRBV3-2	TRBJ2-5	TRBD2	TGTGCCAGCAGCCCTAGCGGGAGGCCCGAGACCCAGTACTTC	CASSPSGRPETQYF
NA	TRBV5-1	TRBJ1-5	NA	TGCGCCAGCAGCTTGGATACCGGGGGCAATCAGCCCCAGCATTTT	CASSLDTGGNQPQHF
NA	TRBV24-1	TRBJ2-5	TRBD2	TGTGCCACCATGTCTAGCGGGAAGCAAGAGACCCAGTACTTC	CATMSSGKQETQYF
NA	TRBV5-1	TRBJ1-5	NA	TGCGCCAGCAGCTTGGTGTGTGTGAATCAGCCCCAGCATTTT	CASSLVCVNQPQHF
NA	TRBV30	TRBJ1-2	NA	TGTGCCTGGAGTGCGGGACACGGCTATATCTTC	CAWSAGHGYIF
few	TRBV9	TRBJ1-6	TRBD1	TGTGCCAGCAGCGTCAGGACAGGGGGAGGTTCACCCCTCCACTTT	CASSVRTGGGSPLHF
NA	TRBV5-4	TRBJ2-5	TRBD1	TGTGCCAGCAGCTTCAGGGGGCGGAAGACCCAGTACTTC	CASSFRGRKTQYF
NA	TRBV4-3	TRBJ2-1	TRBD1	TGCGCCAGCAGCCAAGTGGGGACAGGGGGTAATGAGCAGTTCTTC	CASSQVGTGGNEQFF
NA	TRBV25-1	TRBJ2-7	NA	TGTGCCAGCGCCAGAGGGGGGGCGGTCTACGAGCAGTACTTC	CASARGGAVYEQYF
NA	TRBV18	TRBJ2-7	TRBD2	TGTGCCAGCTCACCACAGCTAGCGGGAGAGTTGGCGCAGTACTTC	CASSPQLAGELAQYF
NA	TRBV6-5	TRBJ2-5	TRBD1	TGTGCCAGCAGTTACACCAGTAGAGGGGGCGGAGAGACCCAGTACTTC	CASSYTSRGGGETQYF
NA	TRBV7-8	TRBJ1-3	TRBD1	TGTGCCAGCAGCTCAGGGACAGGGACTGGAAACACCATATATTTT	CASSSGTGTGNTIYF
few	TRBV3-1/TRBV3-2	TRBJ2-1	NA	TGTGCCAGCAGCCAAGAGGGGCGGGAGCAGTTCTTC	CASSQEGREQFF
few	TRBV7-2	TRBJ1-4	NA	TGTGCCAGCAGCTTAGTCAGGGCAGAAAAACTGTTTTTT	CASSLVRAEKLFF
NA	TRBV18	TRBJ1-1	NA	TGTGCCAGCTCCGAGGGTTGGGGGGCGGACACTGAAGCTTTCTTT	CASSEGWGADTEAFF
NA	TRBV7-6	TRBJ2-3	TRBD2	TGTGCCAGCAGCCCCCGGACTAGCGGGAGTTCAGATACGCAGTATTTT	CASSPRTSGSSDTQYF
NA	TRBV27	TRBJ1-4	NA	TGTGCCAGCAGTATCCACTCGAAGCTCTCGAATGAAAAACTGTTTTTT	CASSIHSKLSNEKLFF
NA	TRBV2	TRBJ1-2	TRBD1	TGTGCCAGCATTAGGGACAGGGGATCTAACTATGGCTACACCTTC	CASIRDRGSNYGYTF
NA	TRBV4-2	TRBJ1-2	NA	TGTGCCAGCAGCCAGGTGGGTCCGAGAGCTAACTATGGCTACACCTTC	CASSQVGPRANYGYTF
NA	TRBV18	TRBJ2-7	TRBD2	TGTGCCAGCTCACCTATCGCGGGGGGCATGGTGCAGTACTTC	CASSPIAGGMVQYF
NA	TRBV25-1	TRBJ1-1	NA	TGTGCCTTGGTGGGGGGGCCAGATGAAGGAGCTTTCTTT	CALVGGPDEGAFF
NA	TRBV6-5	TRBJ2-7	NA	TGTGCCAGCAGTTACAGGGGAGAGGGAGTCTACGAGCAGTACTTC	CASSYRGEGVYEQYF
NA	TRBV5-8	TRBJ1-1	TRBD1	TGTGCCAGCAGCTTGGACACCTTACGACAGGGACGGCCTCTCTACACTGAAGCTTTCTTT	CASSLDTLRQGRPLYTEAFF
NA	TRBV12-3/TRBV12-4	TRBJ1-2	NA	TGTGCCAGCAGTTTTCGGGGGATTGGCTACACCTTC	CASSFRGIGYTF
NA	TRBV30	TRBJ1-1	NA	TGTGCCTGGAGTGTTCGCGCCAAGAACACTGAAGCTTTCTTT	CAWSVRAKNTEAFF
NA	TRBV28	TRBJ2-7	NA	TGTGCCAGCAGTCAGGGACACCGCCCCGAGCAGTACTTC	CASSQGHRPEQYF
NA	TRBV19	TRBJ1-6	NA	TGTGCCAGTAGCGTACAGGGAAAAGGCATTTCACCCCTCCACTTT	CASSVQGKGISPLHF
NA	TRBV5-1	TRBJ1-2	NA	TGCGCCAGCAGCTTGGGGACGGATTTCGGCTACACCTTC	CASSLGTDFGYTF
NA	TRBV4-3	TRBJ2-2	NA	TGCGCCAGCAGCCAAGTTGGGAAGGGGATCTCAGCCACCGGGGAGCTGTTTTTT	CASSQVGKGISATGELFF
few	TRBV11-3	TRBJ1-6	NA	TGTGCCAGCAGCCTTAGCATTAATTCACCCCTCCACTTT	CASSLSINSPLHF
NA	TRBV4-2	TRBJ2-3	TRBD1	TGTGCCAGCAGCCAAGATCTACAGGGGGCAAGAGATACGCAGTATTTT	CASSQDLQGARDTQYF
NA	TRBV20-1	TRBJ1-2	NA	TGCAGTGCTTATAACAACTATGGCTACACCTTC	CSAYNNYGYTF